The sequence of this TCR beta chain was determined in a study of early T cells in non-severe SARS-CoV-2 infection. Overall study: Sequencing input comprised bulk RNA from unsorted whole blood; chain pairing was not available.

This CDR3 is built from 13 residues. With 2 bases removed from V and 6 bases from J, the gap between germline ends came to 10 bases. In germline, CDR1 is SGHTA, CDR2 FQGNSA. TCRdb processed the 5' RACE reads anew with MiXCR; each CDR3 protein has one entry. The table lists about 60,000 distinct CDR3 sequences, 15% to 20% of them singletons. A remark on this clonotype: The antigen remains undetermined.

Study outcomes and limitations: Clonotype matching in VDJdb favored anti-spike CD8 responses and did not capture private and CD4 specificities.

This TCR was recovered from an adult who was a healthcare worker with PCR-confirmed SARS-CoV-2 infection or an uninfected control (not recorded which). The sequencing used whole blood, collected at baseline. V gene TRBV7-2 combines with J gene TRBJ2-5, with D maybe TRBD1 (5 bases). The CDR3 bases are TGTGCCAGCAGCTTATCCGGACACCAGACCCAGTACTTC. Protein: CASSLSGHQTQYF.